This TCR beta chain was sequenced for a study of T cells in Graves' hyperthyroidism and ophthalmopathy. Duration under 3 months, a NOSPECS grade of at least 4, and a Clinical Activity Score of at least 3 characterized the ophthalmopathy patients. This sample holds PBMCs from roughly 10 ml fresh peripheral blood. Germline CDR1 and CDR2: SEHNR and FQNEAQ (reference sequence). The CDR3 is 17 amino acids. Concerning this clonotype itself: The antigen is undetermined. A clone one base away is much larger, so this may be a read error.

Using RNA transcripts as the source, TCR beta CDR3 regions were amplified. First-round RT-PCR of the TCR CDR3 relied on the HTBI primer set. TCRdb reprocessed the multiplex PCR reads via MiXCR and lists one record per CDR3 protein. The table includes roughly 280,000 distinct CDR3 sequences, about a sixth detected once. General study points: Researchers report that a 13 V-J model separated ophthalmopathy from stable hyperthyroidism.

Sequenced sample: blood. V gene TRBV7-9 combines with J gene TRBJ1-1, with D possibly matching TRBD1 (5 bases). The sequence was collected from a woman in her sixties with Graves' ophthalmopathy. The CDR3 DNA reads TGTGCCGGCAGCTTAGCTGGGAAAACCGGGGGGAACACTGAAGCTTTCTTT. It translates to CAGSLAGKTGGNTEAFF. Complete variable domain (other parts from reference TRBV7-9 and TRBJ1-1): DTGVSQNPRHKITKRGQNVTFRCDPISEHNRLYWYRQTLGQGPEFLTYFQNEAQLEKSRLLSDRFSAERPKGSFSTLEIQRTEQGDSAMYLCAGSLAGKTGGNTEAFFGQGTRLTVV.